This is a list of T cell receptor beta chains from one sample in a study of shared clonotypes between healthy human individuals. The assay was immunoSEQ multiplex PCR, and TCRdb's table has in-frame clones only and misses some. The table records about 2.4 million clones, approximately 93% of them present only once. The sample taken for sequencing was naive CD4+ T cells from PBMCs. The receptors were gathered from a man between 18 and 35 years old in good health. Some clones in this sample may be carry-over from other donors' samples. CDR3s include the opening cysteine and the closing phenylalanine or tryptophan. The order of the fields is clone size, D gene, J gene, V gene, CDR3 protein, CDR3 DNA. The D gene is left open where the match is weak. A row's size may be missing; if present it is once, few, many or a size class.

size: .; D: TRBD1; J: TRBJ2-7; V: TRBV6-5; CDR3: CASRYRDSSYEQYF; DNA: TGTGCCAGCAGATACCGGGACAGCTCCTACGAGCAGTACTTC
size: .; D: TRBD2; J: TRBJ2-2; V: TRBV9; CDR3: CASSARLALNTGELFF; DNA: TGTGCCAGCAGCGCACGACTAGCGCTGAACACCGGGGAGCTGTTTTTT
size: .; D: .; J: TRBJ2-1; V: TRBV7-9; CDR3: CASSGGKNEQFF; DNA: TGTGCCAGCAGCGGGGGAAAGAATGAGCAGTTCTTC
size: once; D: .; J: TRBJ2-3; V: TRBV27; CDR3: CASSPSGHVWTDTQYF; DNA: TGTGCCAGCAGTCCCTCGGGGCATGTTTGGACAGATACGCAGTATTTT
size: .; D: .; J: TRBJ1-3; V: TRBV2; CDR3: CASPPGSGNTIYF; DNA: TGTGCCAGCCCCCCGGGATCTGGAAACACCATATATTTT
size: .; D: .; J: TRBJ1-1; V: TRBV19; CDR3: CASSIGENTEAFF; DNA: TGTGCCAGTAGTATCGGCGAGAACACTGAAGCTTTCTTT
size: .; D: TRBD2; J: TRBJ2-7; V: TRBV4-3; CDR3: CASSQVGGIRPYEQYF; DNA: TGCGCCAGCAGCCAAGTGGGGGGGATCCGGCCTTACGAGCAGTACTTC
size: .; D: .; J: TRBJ1-1; V: TRBV25-1; CDR3: CASSDGGMNTEAFF; DNA: TGTGCCAGCAGTGACGGGGGGATGAACACTGAAGCTTTCTTT
size: .; D: .; J: TRBJ2-7; V: TRBV28; CDR3: CASTSRVMVTGEQYF; DNA: TGTGCCAGCACGTCTAGGGTTATGGTAACCGGCGAGCAGTACTTC
size: .; D: .; J: TRBJ2-1; V: TRBV4-2; CDR3: CASSQLDGYNEQFF; DNA: TGTGCCAGCAGCCAACTGGACGGCTACAATGAGCAGTTCTTC
size: .; D: TRBD1; J: TRBJ1-3; V: TRBV5-1; CDR3: CASSLGQGADTIYF; DNA: TGCGCCAGCAGCTTGGGGCAGGGGGCAGACACCATATATTTT
size: .; D: .; J: TRBJ2-1; V: TRBV7-2; CDR3: CASSLMAVSSYNEQFF; DNA: TGTGCCAGCAGCTTAATGGCGGTTTCATCCTACAATGAGCAGTTCTTC
size: .; D: TRBD2; J: TRBJ2-3; V: TRBV13; CDR3: CASSLGSGRSTDTQYF; DNA: TGTGCCAGCAGCTTAGGGAGCGGGAGGAGCACAGATACGCAGTATTTT
size: .; D: TRBD1; J: TRBJ1-2; V: TRBV7-3; CDR3: CASSSDRDYGYTF; DNA: TGTGCCAGCAGCTCGGACAGGGACTATGGCTACACCTTC
size: .; D: TRBD1; J: TRBJ2-1; V: TRBV6-6; CDR3: CASSYPGQGRDEQFF; DNA: TGTGCCAGCAGTTACCCGGGACAGGGTAGGGATGAGCAGTTCTTC
size: .; D: .; J: TRBJ1-5; V: TRBV7-3; CDR3: CASSLTRDTAQHF; DNA: TGTGCCAGCAGCTTAACTAGGGACACGGCCCAGCATTTT
size: .; D: .; J: TRBJ2-2; V: TRBV5-1; CDR3: CASGESVSNTGELFF; DNA: TGCGCCAGCGGCGAGTCAGTTAGCAACACCGGGGAGCTGTTTTTT
size: once; D: TRBD2; J: TRBJ2-3; V: TRBV5-1; CDR3: CASRLADPTDTQYF; DNA: TGCGCCAGCAGGCTAGCGGATCCCACAGATACGCAGTATTTT
size: .; D: TRBD1; J: TRBJ2-3; V: TRBV19; CDR3: CASSPTTGPDTQYF; DNA: TGTGCCAGTAGTCCGACGACAGGGCCAGATACGCAGTATTTT
size: .; D: .; J: TRBJ2-1; V: TRBV9; CDR3: CASSVVSGSSYNEQFF; DNA: TGTGCCAGCAGCGTAGTGTCCGGGAGCTCCTACAATGAGCAGTTCTTC
size: .; D: .; J: TRBJ2-2; V: TRBV28; CDR3: CASSHAGATTGELFF; DNA: TGTGCCAGCAGTCATGCCGGGGCTACCACCGGGGAGCTGTTTTTT
size: .; D: TRBD1; J: TRBJ2-1; V: TRBV5-1; CDR3: CASSPQTGSGYNEQFF; DNA: TGCGCCAGCAGCCCCCAGACAGGGTCGGGCTACAATGAGCAGTTCTTC
size: once; D: TRBD2; J: TRBJ2-3; V: TRBV7-3; CDR3: CASSPSAGGTDTQYF; DNA: TGTGCCAGCAGCCCTTCTGCGGGGGGCACAGATACGCAGTATTTT
size: .; D: .; J: TRBJ2-7; V: TRBV18; CDR3: CASSPPGTTYEQYF; DNA: TGTGCCAGCTCACCACCGGGCACAACCTACGAGCAGTACTTC
size: .; D: TRBD2; J: TRBJ2-2; V: TRBV19; CDR3: CATAIAGGRGTGELFF; DNA: TGTGCCACCGCTATAGCGGGAGGCCGGGGGACCGGGGAGCTGTTTTTT
size: .; D: .; J: TRBJ1-2; V: TRBV27; CDR3: CASSFGPGYYGYTF; DNA: TGTGCCAGCAGTTTCGGTCCAGGGTACTATGGCTACACCTTC
size: .; D: TRBD1; J: TRBJ1-1; V: TRBV2; CDR3: CASSVTGEAFF; DNA: TGTGCCAGCAGCGTGACAGGGGAAGCTTTCTTT
size: .; D: .; J: TRBJ2-2; V: TRBV27; CDR3: CASSLSAPTRTNTGELFF; DNA: TGTGCCAGCAGTTTATCCGCCCCCACTCGTACGAACACCGGGGAGCTGTTTTTT
size: .; D: .; J: TRBJ1-2; V: TRBV5-6; CDR3: CASSFRSTNYGYTF; DNA: TGTGCCAGCAGCTTTCGGTCCACTAACTATGGCTACACCTTC
size: .; D: TRBD1; J: TRBJ2-7; V: TRBV6-1; CDR3: CASSPGQGIHEQYF; DNA: TGTGCCAGCAGCCCGGGACAGGGAATTCACGAGCAGTACTTC
size: .; D: .; J: TRBJ2-5; V: TRBV5-1; CDR3: CASSLGPASETQYF; DNA: TGCGCCAGCAGCTTGGGTCCCGCGAGCGAGACCCAGTACTTC
size: .; D: .; J: TRBJ1-1; V: TRBV7-8; CDR3: CASRDRRKNTEAFF; DNA: TGTGCCAGCAGGGACAGAAGGAAGAACACTGAAGCTTTCTTT
size: .; D: .; J: TRBJ1-5; V: TRBV6-6; CDR3: CASSYVGSGNQPQHF; DNA: TGTGCCAGCAGTTACGTTGGGTCGGGCAATCAGCCCCAGCATTTT
size: .; D: TRBD2; J: TRBJ2-1; V: TRBV5-1; CDR3: CASSESGVRHNEQFF; DNA: TGCGCCAGCAGCGAAAGCGGGGTCAGGCACAATGAGCAGTTCTTC
size: .; D: .; J: TRBJ1-1; V: TRBV10-3; CDR3: CAIRALPGRDTEAFF; DNA: TGTGCCATCAGGGCTCTCCCGGGTCGGGACACTGAAGCTTTCTTT
size: .; D: .; J: TRBJ2-1; V: TRBV27; CDR3: CASSLSTRAFSDYNEQFF; DNA: TGTGCCAGCAGTTTATCGACTAGGGCCTTCTCCGACTACAATGAGCAGTTCTTC
size: .; D: TRBD1; J: TRBJ1-4; V: TRBV2; CDR3: CASSIDRGTNEKLFF; DNA: TGTGCCAGCAGTATAGACAGGGGAACTAATGAAAAACTGTTTTTT
size: .; D: .; J: TRBJ2-7; V: TRBV15; CDR3: CATSRGGGGEQYF; DNA: TGTGCCACCAGCCGAGGAGGGGGCGGCGAGCAGTACTTC
size: .; D: TRBD1; J: TRBJ1-2; V: TRBV2; CDR3: CASSEALGQGGTGRDGYTF; DNA: TGTGCCAGCAGTGAAGCGCTTGGGCAGGGGGGTACTGGGCGGGATGGCTACACCTTC
size: .; D: TRBD2; J: TRBJ2-5; V: TRBV5-1; CDR3: CASSFGAGLIQETQYF; DNA: TGCGCCAGCAGCTTTGGTGCGGGACTAATCCAAGAGACCCAGTACTTC
size: .; D: TRBD2; J: TRBJ2-1; V: TRBV9; CDR3: CASSVVGSSGISYNEQFF; DNA: TGTGCCAGCAGCGTAGTTGGGTCTAGCGGGATCTCCTACAATGAGCAGTTCTTC
size: .; D: .; J: TRBJ2-7; V: TRBV5-4; CDR3: CASSLAGTLSYEQYF; DNA: TGTGCCAGCAGCTTGGCTGGGACTCTCTCCTACGAGCAGTACTTC
size: .; D: TRBD1; J: TRBJ2-3; V: TRBV4-1; CDR3: CASSHLGTGVTDTQYF; DNA: TGCGCCAGCAGCCATCTTGGGACAGGGGTCACAGATACGCAGTATTTT
size: .; D: .; J: TRBJ1-4; V: TRBV5-1; CDR3: CASSGGTDQGGKLFF; DNA: TGCGCCAGCAGCGGGGGGACCGACCAAGGTGGGAAACTGTTTTTT
size: once; D: .; J: TRBJ1-2; V: TRBV9; CDR3: CASSQTGQSPYGYTF; DNA: TGTGCCAGCAGCCAAACAGGACAGAGCCCATATGGCTACACCTTC
size: .; D: .; J: TRBJ2-7; V: TRBV14; CDR3: CASSRPELYEQYF; DNA: TGTGCCAGCAGCCGTCCAGAGCTCTACGAGCAGTACTTC
size: .; D: .; J: TRBJ2-7; V: TRBV7-8; CDR3: CASSSRALTEQYF; DNA: TGTGCCAGCAGCTCCCGAGCGTTAACCGAGCAGTACTTC
size: .; D: .; J: TRBJ1-5; V: TRBV6-5; CDR3: CASSYLRGREPQHF; DNA: TGTGCCAGCAGTTACTTGCGGGGTAGAGAGCCCCAGCATTTT
size: .; D: .; J: TRBJ2-7; V: TRBV28; CDR3: CASSPSTVGSYEQYF; DNA: TGTGCCAGCAGTCCAAGCACGGTAGGGTCCTACGAGCAGTACTTC
size: .; D: .; J: TRBJ1-1; V: TRBV9; CDR3: CASSVVGTRNTEAFF; DNA: TGTGCCAGCAGCGTAGTGGGGACAAGGAACACTGAAGCTTTCTTT